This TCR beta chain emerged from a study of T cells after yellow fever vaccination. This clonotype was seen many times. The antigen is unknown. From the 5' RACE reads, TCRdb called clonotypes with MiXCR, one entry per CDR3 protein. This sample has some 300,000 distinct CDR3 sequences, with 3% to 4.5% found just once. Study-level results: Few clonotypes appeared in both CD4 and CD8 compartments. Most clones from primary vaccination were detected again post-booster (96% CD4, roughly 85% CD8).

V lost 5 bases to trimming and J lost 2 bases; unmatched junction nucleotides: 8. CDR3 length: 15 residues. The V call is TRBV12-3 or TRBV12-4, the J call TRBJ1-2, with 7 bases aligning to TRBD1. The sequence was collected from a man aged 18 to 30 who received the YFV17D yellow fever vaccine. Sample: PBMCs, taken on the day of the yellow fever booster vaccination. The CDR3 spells CASSPGTARNYGYTF. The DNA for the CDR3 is TGTGCCAGCAGTCCCGGGACAGCGAGAAACTATGGCTACACCTTC.